This TCR beta chain was captured in a study of cytomegalovirus exposure and HLA in healthy donors. V lost 0 bases to trimming and J lost 17 bases, with 12 bases between them. This CDR3 has 12 residues. The germline gives CDR1 SGHDT, CDR2 YYEEEE. Both 60 Vbeta primers and 13 Jbeta primers went into the PCR. The assay was immunoSEQ multiplex PCR, and TCRdb's table has in-frame clones only and misses some. Among about 170,000 clones listed, over 80% were seen once. The chain is built from TRBV5-6 and TRBJ1-6, with a possible D match to TRBD1 (5 bases). The receptor was derived from a male donor in good health and CMV-seronegative. Sequencing was done on a sample of PBMCs. CDR3 sequence (DNA): TGTGCCAGCAGCTTGGGTAAAAGGGGTTTCCACTTT. It codes for CASSLGKRGFHF.